Listed below are T cell receptor beta chains from one sample, sequenced in a study of T cells in Graves' hyperthyroidism and ophthalmopathy. TCRdb reprocessed the multiplex PCR reads via MiXCR and lists one record per CDR3 protein. This table holds hundreds of thousands of distinct CDR3 sequences, more than 45% found once. The specimen was peripheral blood or thyroid tissue (not recorded which). The receptor source for this set is a woman aged 18-29 years with Graves' hyperthyroidism. The CDR3 runs from the conserved cysteine through the conserved F or W. The order of the fields is D gene, clone size, CDR3 length, J gene, V gene, CDR3 protein, CDR3 DNA. D genes are given only for firm matches. Size tells how often a clone was seen (once, few, many) or the class of an expanded clone, and some rows leave it out.

>-|many|12|TRBJ1-4|TRBV14
CASKETGGKLFF
TGTGCCAGCAAGGAGACCGGAGGAAAACTGTTTTTT
>-|-|17|TRBJ2-7|TRBV6-2/TRBV6-3
CASSYSKSGLAAYEQYF
TGTGCCAGCAGTTACTCGAAATCGGGCCTAGCAGCCTACGAGCAGTACTTC
>TRBD1|many|14|TRBJ1-1|TRBV5-1
CASSIGQGGTEAFF
TGCGCCAGCAGCATCGGACAGGGGGGAACTGAAGCTTTCTTT
>TRBD2|-|15|TRBJ2-5|TRBV20-1
CSARDPRAAGESQYF
TGCAGTGCTAGAGATCCCCGGGCAGCGGGAGAGAGCCAGTACTTC
>TRBD1|once|15|TRBJ1-5|TRBV12-3/TRBV12-4
CASSFAQGAYQPQHF
TGTGCCAGCAGTTTCGCACAGGGGGCATATCAGCCCCAGCATTTT
>TRBD1|-|14|TRBJ1-4|TRBV20-1
CSAPETGGSEKLFF
TGCAGTGCCCCGGAGACAGGGGGAAGCGAAAAACTGTTTTTT
>-|many|13|TRBJ1-1|TRBV24-1
CATKDGMNTEAFF
TGTGCCACCAAGGACGGCATGAACACTGAAGCTTTCTTT
>-|-|11|TRBJ1-4|TRBV29-1
CSVTTEGDQTF
TGCAGCGTTACGACTGAGGGGGATCAGACGTTT
>-|-|10|TRBJ2-5|TRBV6-5
CASSLTTRYF
TGTGCCAGCAGCCTCACGACCCGGTACTTC
>-|few|13|TRBJ2-7|TRBV5-1
CASSAPDTYEQYF
TGCGCCAGCAGCGCTCCGGACACCTACGAGCAGTACTTC
>-|-|16|TRBJ1-2|TRBV5-4
CASSLMTPGTFVGYTF
TGTGCCAGCAGCTTGATGACTCCGGGAACTTTTGTGGGCTACACCTTC
>-|-|15|TRBJ1-1|TRBV14
CASGQHDKGYTEAFF
TGTGCCAGCGGCCAACACGACAAGGGATACACTGAAGCTTTCTTT
>-|once|14|TRBJ1-1|TRBV25-1
CASSGDSMNTEAFF
TGTGCCAGCAGCGGTGACAGCATGAACACTGAAGCTTTCTTT
>-|once|14|TRBJ1-2|TRBV6-1
CASSHIIGIYGYTF
TGTGCCAGCAGCCACATTATCGGGATCTATGGCTACACCTTC
>TRBD1|many|15|TRBJ1-2|TRBV7-9
CASSLASAGGYGYTF
TGTGCCAGCAGCTTAGCGTCGGCAGGGGGGTATGGCTACACCTTC
>-|few|14|TRBJ1-1|TRBV16
CASSQEHANTEAFF
TGTGCCAGCAGCCAAGAACACGCGAACACTGAAGCTTTCTTT
>-|-|12|TRBJ1-6|TRBV29-1
CSVGPGNSPLHF
TGCAGCGTCGGGCCAGGGAATTCACCCCTCCACTTT
>TRBD1|once|15|TRBJ1-4|TRBV14
CASSRTGGGGEKLFF
TGTGCCAGCAGCCGCACAGGGGGTGGCGGTGAAAAACTGTTTTTT
>-|few|13|TRBJ1-1|TRBV12-3/TRBV12-4
CASTLPGRTEAFF
TGTGCCAGCACCTTGCCGGGGAGGACTGAAGCTTTCTTT
>-|-|15|TRBJ2-2|TRBV6-1
CASSRGGGASGELFF
TGTGCCAGCAGCCGGGGAGGGGGCGCGAGCGGGGAGCTGTTTTTT
>-|once|13|TRBJ1-2|TRBV29-1
CSVSQGGNYGYTF
TGCAGCGTCTCGCAGGGAGGTAACTATGGCTACACCTTC
>-|many|14|TRBJ1-1|TRBV14
CASMPDQGRTEAFF
TGTGCCAGTATGCCGGACCAGGGGAGGACTGAAGCTTTCTTT
>-|-|13|TRBJ1-5|TRBV6-5
CASSRGLGEPQHF
TGTGCCAGCAGTCGGGGTCTGGGTGAGCCCCAGCATTTT
>TRBD1|-|15|TRBJ1-4|TRBV25-1
CASSPQQGVKEKLFF
TGTGCCAGCTCACCCCAACAGGGGGTGAAGGAAAAACTGTTTTTT
>-|few|15|TRBJ1-2|TRBV2
CASSYADRTYNGYTF
TGTGCCAGCAGTTACGCCGACAGGACCTATAATGGCTACACCTTC
>-|-|17|TRBJ2-2|TRBV10-3
CAINLRDSNANTGELFF
TGTGCCATCAATCTCAGGGATTCAAACGCGAACACCGGGGAGCTGTTTTTT
>-|-|12|TRBJ1-2|TRBV29-1
CSVARGSGTYTF
TGCAGCGTAGCTAGGGGATCGGGGACGTACACCTTC
>-|-|14|TRBJ1-1|TRBV2
CASSEDLGRWEAFF
TGTGCCAGCAGTGAAGATCTTGGGCGTTGGGAAGCTTTCTTT
>-|-|13|TRBJ1-1|TRBV20-1
CSADTRKNTEAFF
TGCAGTGCTGACACAAGGAAGAACACTGAAGCTTTCTTT
>TRBD2|-|14|TRBJ2-7|TRBV2
CASSPGTSPYELYF
TGTGCCAGCAGTCCCGGGACTAGCCCTTACGAGCTGTACTTC
>-|many|15|TRBJ1-2|TRBV2
CASSDSRTVNYGYTF
TGTGCCAGCAGTGATTCCCGGACAGTGAACTATGGCTACACCTTC
>-|-|13|TRBJ1-2|TRBV10-3
CASVGGHRAGYTF
TGTGCCAGCGTCGGGGGACACCGCGCTGGCTACACCTTC
>-|-|16|TRBJ2-7|TRBV7-3
CASSTLTQEAAYEQYF
TGTGCCAGCAGCACCCTTACACAGGAAGCGGCTTACGAGCAGTACTTC
>TRBD1|once|17|TRBJ2-5|TRBV7-8
CASSSLALGTGPETQYF
TGTGCCAGCAGCTCCCTAGCGCTGGGGACAGGGCCCGAGACCCAGTACTTC
>-|-|12|TRBJ1-5|TRBV29-1
CSDRDNNQPQHF
TGCAGCGACAGGGACAACAATCAGCCCCAGCATTTT
>-|many|14|TRBJ2-5|TRBV2
CASNSDYSKETQYF
TGTGCCAGCAACTCGGACTATTCTAAAGAGACCCAGTACTTC
>TRBD1|-|14|TRBJ1-6|TRBV6-5
CASSSTGGLLPLHF
TGTGCCAGCAGTTCGACAGGGGGCCTCTTACCCCTCCACTTT
>TRBD2|many|14|TRBJ2-7|TRBV2
CASRLGEGTYEQYF
TGTGCCAGCAGACTAGGGGAGGGGACCTACGAGCAGTACTTC
>-|-|16|TRBJ1-3|TRBV6-4
CASSHKLSAVGNTIYF
TGTGCCAGCAGTCACAAGCTTTCGGCAGTTGGAAACACCATATATTTT
>-|few|15|TRBJ2-5|TRBV20-1
CSARDSLAIQETQYF
TGCAGTGCTAGAGATTCCTTGGCAATCCAAGAGACCCAGTACTTC
>TRBD1|-|14|TRBJ1-1|TRBV7-2
CASSLRQGWTEAFF
TGTGCCAGCAGCTTAAGACAGGGTTGGACTGAAGCTTTCTTT
>-|many|15|TRBJ1-2|TRBV7-2
CASSLAPGANYGYTF
TGTGCCAGCAGCTTAGCCCCAGGGGCGAACTATGGCTACACCTTC
>-|few|13|TRBJ2-7|TRBV12-3/TRBV12-4
CASSLKSSYEQYF
TGTGCCAGCAGTTTAAAGTCGTCCTACGAGCAGTACTTC
>-|few|15|TRBJ2-6|TRBV5-1
CASSLVISGANVLTF
TGCGCCAGCAGCTTGGTCATCTCTGGGGCCAACGTCCTGACTTTC
>TRBD2|-|13|TRBJ2-7|TRBV10-3
CAIGTSGRGEQYF
TGTGCCATCGGGACTAGCGGGAGAGGCGAGCAGTACTTC
>-|many|12|TRBJ1-2|TRBV7-9
CASSLDTTGYTF
TGTGCCAGCAGCTTAGACACGACGGGCTACACCTTC
>-|-|16|TRBJ2-1|TRBV29-1
CSVQRAVGMGYNEQFF
TGCAGCGTCCAAAGGGCGGTCGGTATGGGATACAATGAGCAGTTCTTC
>-|-|14|TRBJ2-7|TRBV25-1
CASSLKGSSYEQYF
TGTGCCAGCAGTTTGAAGGGCTCGTCCTACGAGCAGTACTTC
>-|-|13|TRBJ1-2|TRBV25-1
CASSRRDGYGYTF
TGTGCCAGCAGTCGGCGGGACGGCTATGGCTACACCTTC
>TRBD2|-|13|TRBJ2-1|TRBV29-1
CSVRQTSGLGQFF
TGCAGCGTTCGCCAGACTAGCGGGTTGGGGCAGTTCTTC